Listed here are 3 T cell receptor beta chains from one sample, sequenced in a study of CD8 T cells in ankylosing spondylitis. One entry per CDR3 protein, called by TCRdb with MiXCR from the 5' RACE reads. Seen here are fewer than 250,000 distinct CDR3 sequences, 8% to 11% observed once, and the top ten hold 21%. Material for sequencing was blood, either unsorted or a sorted T cell fraction (not recorded which). These receptors all come from a male donor with ankylosing spondylitis or in good health (not recorded which).

This clonotype occurred many times. The V gene is TRBV7-3, the J gene TRBJ1-1, with D possibly TRBD1 on 6 matching bases. The germline gives CDR1 SGHTA, CDR2 FQGTGA. This CDR3 region has 14 residues. V lost 2 bases, J lost 7 bases, and 14 bases lay in between. CDR3 bases: TGTGCCAGCAGCTTAGAGCGGGGGCGGGGTGAAGCTTTCTTT. Amino acids: CASSLERGRGEAFF.

This clonotype was found many times. The rearrangement joins TRBV12-3 or TRBV12-4 to TRBJ1-4; D possibly corresponds to TRBD1 (5 bases). Trimming removed 6 bases at V and 2 bases at J, with 7 bases between. The CDR3 sequence is 13 residues long. For the CDR3, the DNA is TGTGCCAGCAGGGACACGACTAATGAAAAACTGTTTTTT. Its translation is CASRDTTNEKLFF.

The gene calls are TRBV20-1 and TRBJ1-2; 7 positions match TRBD1. The V gene's germline CDR1 is DFQATT and CDR2 SNEGSKA (reference sequence). CDR3 size: 12 residues. DNA of the CDR3: TGCTACTGCGGTGAGGGGGCTGGCTGCTACACCTTC. It codes for CYCGEGAGCYTF.